What follows are 14 T cell receptor beta chains derived from one specimen sequenced in a study of T cells in Graves' hyperthyroidism and ophthalmopathy. Template material for amplifying TCR beta CDR3 regions consisted of RNA transcripts. TCR CDR3 underwent first-round RT-PCR with the HTBI primer set. TCRdb called the multiplex PCR reads again in MiXCR, with one record for every CDR3 protein. The sample yields a few hundred thousand distinct CDR3 sequences, roughly 13% seen once. Material: blood. Receptors were obtained from a young woman with Graves' hyperthyroidism.

This clonotype was counted many times. The rearrangement links TRBV6-5 to TRBJ1-2, with a tentative D call TRBD1 (5 bases). The V gene's germline CDR1 is MNHEY and CDR2 SVGAGI. This CDR3 contains 15 residues. V dropped 0 bases and J dropped 4 bases, with 12 bases sitting between them. This CDR3 reads CASSYSGTGSYGYTF. As DNA, the CDR3 is TGTGCCAGCAGTTACTCCGGGACCGGGTCCTATGGCTACACCTTC.

The chain uses TRBV9 and TRBJ1-1; D is perhaps TRBD1 (5 bases). CDR3 size: 15 residues. V lost 0 bases, J lost 2 bases, and 11 bases lay in between. Per germline, CDR1 SGDLS and CDR2 YYNGEE. CDR3 in DNA: TGTGCCAGCAGCGTAGAGGAGGGGATAAACACTGAAGCTTTCTTT. Protein: CASSVEEGINTEAFF.

This clonotype came up many times. V usage is TRBV5-1 and J usage is TRBJ2-7; 8 nucleotides match TRBD1. The CDR3 runs 16 residues. The trim removed 4 bases at V and 4 bases at J, leaving 13 bases unmatched. Germline loops: CDR1 SGHRS, CDR2 YFSETQ. This chain's CDR3 is CASSPFPGQVNYEQYF. The DNA of the CDR3 is TGCGCCAGCAGCCCGTTTCCGGGACAGGTGAATTACGAGCAGTACTTC.

This clonotype was picked up a small number of times. The V gene is TRBV4-3, the J gene TRBJ2-5, with D possibly being TRBD2 (5 bases). Germline CDR1 reads LGHNA; CDR2 reads YSLEER. The ends were cut back, 1 base at V and 1 base at J, with 10 bases in the middle. The length of the CDR3 is 15 residues. The CDR3 nucleotides read TGCGCCAGCAGCCAAGGTTTGGGAGTCCAAGAGACCCAGTACTTC. Its protein is CASSQGLGVQETQYF.

This clonotype was found many times. The rearrangement links TRBV12-3 or TRBV12-4 to TRBJ1-3, with 11 bases that match TRBD1. This CDR3 has 19 amino acids. V lost 5 bases to trimming and J lost 0 bases; unmatched junction nucleotides: 12. The CDR3 DNA sequence: TGTGCCAGCAGTCGGTCCGGGACAGGGGGGCCTAGCTCTGGAAACACCATATATTTT. It encodes CASSRSGTGGPSSGNTIYF.

This clonotype was observed a few times. The chain employs TRBV7-9 and TRBJ2-1; the D gene is possibly TRBD1 (6 bases). Between the trimmed V and J ends, which lost 4 bases and 0 bases, there was a span of 13 bases. Germline assignment: CDR1 SEHNR and CDR2 FQNEAQ (reference sequence). The CDR3 has 16 residues. The CDR3, as DNA: TGTGCCAGCAGCTACTCAACAGGGAGCTCCTACAATGAGCAGTTCTTC. Translating it yields CASSYSTGSSYNEQFF.

This clonotype was observed many times. This chain links TRBV28 with TRBJ1-1; weak D call: TRBD1 (5 bases). Per the germline V gene, CDR1 is MDHEN and CDR2 is SYDVKM. The CDR3 spans 14 residues. The V and J ends lost 4 bases and 6 bases respectively, with 15 bases between them. CDR3 nucleotides: TGTGCCAGCAGTTACGAAACAGGTTGGGCTGAAGCTTTCTTT. Translated: CASSYETGWAEAFF.

About this clonotype: An end of the junction does not agree with germline; a read error may underlie this. The chain joins TRBV5-5 to TRBJ2-1; D gene ambiguous. Germline CDR1 is SGHKS and CDR2 is YYEKEE (reference sequence). This CDR3 spans 17 amino acids. Here the CDR3 DNA reads TGCGCCAGCAGCCAAGAGGTTCTAGTCGCCCCCCTCAATGAGCAGTTCTTC. The encoded protein is CASSQEVLVAPLNEQFF.

This clonotype was counted many times. The V and J genes are TRBV20-1 and TRBJ2-1, with no clear D. The V end was cut by 0 bases, the J end by 7 bases, with 13 bases between. This CDR3 comprises 14 residues. Per germline, CDR1 DFQATT and CDR2 SNEGSKA (reference sequence). CDR3 sequence reads: CSARETTILNEQFF. The CDR3 DNA is TGCAGTGCTAGAGAAACTACAATCTTAAATGAGCAGTTCTTC.

This clonotype was observed a few times. A much bigger clone sits one base away, suggesting this may be a read error. The CDR3 DNA is TGTGCCAGCAACCGGGACAGTCGCGCAGATACGCAGTATTTT. This codes for CASNRDSRADTQYF. The chain has TRBV2 and TRBJ2-3, with TRBD1 identical over 7 bases. This CDR3 contains 14 residues. Germline assignment: CDR1 SNHLY and CDR2 FYNNEI. After removal of 7 bases from V and 4 bases from J, the junction contained 8 bases not matched to a gene.

Only a few counts were recorded for this clonotype. V usage is TRBV30 and J usage is TRBJ2-7; D remains unclear. Trimming pared 7 bases from V and 4 bases from J, leaving 14 bases between. The CDR3 extends over 12 amino acids. Looked up from germline, CDR1 is GTSNPN and CDR2 is SVGIG (reference sequence). CDR3 in DNA: TGTGCCTTATTTCCCAGCGTGTACGAGCAGTACTTC. It encodes CALFPSVYEQYF.

This clonotype occurred many times. The chain carries TRBV7-8 and TRBJ1-5; D not certain. Germline V gene lookup returns CDR1 SGHVS and CDR2 FQNEAQ. This CDR3 contains 16 residues. With 5 bases removed from V and 2 bases from J, the gap between germline ends came to 16 bases. CDR3 protein: CASSILPRAGNQPQHF. CDR3 nucleotide sequence: TGTGCCAGCAGCATATTACCCCGGGCGGGCAATCAGCCCCAGCATTTT.

This sequence joins TRBV18 and TRBJ2-7, with 7 bases that match TRBD2. V was clipped by 0 bases and J by 3 bases; unmatched bases: 8. Germline assignment: CDR1 KGHSH and CDR2 LQKENI. The CDR3 totals 16 residues. CDR3 coding DNA: TGTGCCAGCTCACCACCGGGGGGGGAAGCAAACTACGAGCAGTACTTC. Translation: CASSPPGGEANYEQYF. The full variable domain, completed using reference TRBV18 and TRBJ2-7, is NAGVMQNPRHLVRRRGQEARLRCSPMKGHSHVYWYRQLPEEGLKFMVYLQKENIIDESGMPKERFSAEFPKEGPSILRIQQVVRGDSAAYFCASSPPGGEANYEQYFGPGTRLTVT.

In this sample, this clonotype turned up a few times. V gene TRBV4-1 combines with J gene TRBJ2-7; D might be TRBD1 or TRBD2, each matching 6 bases. V shed 4 bases and J shed 4 bases, with 14 bases lying between them. The length of the CDR3 is 14 residues. Germline lookup yields CDR1 MGHRA and CDR2 YSYEKL. The CDR3 nucleotides are TGCGCCAGCAGCCTGTATCGGGGGCCTTACGAGCAGTACTTC. As protein: CASSLYRGPYEQYF.